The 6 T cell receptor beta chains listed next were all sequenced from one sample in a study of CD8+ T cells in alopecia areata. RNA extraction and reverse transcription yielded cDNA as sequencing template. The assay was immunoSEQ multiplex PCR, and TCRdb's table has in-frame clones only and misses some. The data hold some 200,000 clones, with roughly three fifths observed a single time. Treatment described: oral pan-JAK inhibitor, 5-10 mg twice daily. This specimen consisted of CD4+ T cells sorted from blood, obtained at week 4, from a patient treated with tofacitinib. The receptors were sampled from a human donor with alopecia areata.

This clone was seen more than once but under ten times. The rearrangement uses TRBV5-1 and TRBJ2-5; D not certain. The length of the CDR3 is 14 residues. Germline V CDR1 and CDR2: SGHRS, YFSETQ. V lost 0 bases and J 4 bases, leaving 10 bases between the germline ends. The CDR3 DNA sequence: TGCGCCAGCAGCTTGGCTCTCGGGCGAGAGACCCAGTACTTC. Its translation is CASSLALGRETQYF.

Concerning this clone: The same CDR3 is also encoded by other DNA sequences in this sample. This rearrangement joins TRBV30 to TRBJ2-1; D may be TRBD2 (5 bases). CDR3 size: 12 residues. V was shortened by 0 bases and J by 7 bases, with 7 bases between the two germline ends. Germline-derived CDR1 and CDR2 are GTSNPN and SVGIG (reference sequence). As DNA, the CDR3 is TGTGCCTGGAGTGTACTAGGAAATGAGCAGTTCTTC. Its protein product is CAWSVLGNEQFF. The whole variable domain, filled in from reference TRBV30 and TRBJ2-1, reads SQTIHQWPATLVQPVGSPLSLECTVEGTSNPNLYWYRQAAGRGLQLLFYSVGIGQISSEVPQNLSASRPQDRQFILSSKKLLLSDSGFYLCAWSVLGNEQFFGPGTRLTVL.

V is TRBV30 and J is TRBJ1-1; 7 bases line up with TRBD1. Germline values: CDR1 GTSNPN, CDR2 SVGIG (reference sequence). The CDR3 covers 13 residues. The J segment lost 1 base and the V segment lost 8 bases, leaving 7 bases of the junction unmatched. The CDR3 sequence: CAEQGQRNTEAFF. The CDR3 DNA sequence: TGTGCCGAACAGGGACAGCGGAACACTGAAGCTTTCTTT.

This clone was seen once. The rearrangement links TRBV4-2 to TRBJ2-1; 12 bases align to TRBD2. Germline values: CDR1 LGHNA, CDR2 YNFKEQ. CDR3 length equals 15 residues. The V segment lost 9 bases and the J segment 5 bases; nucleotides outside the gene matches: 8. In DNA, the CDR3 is TGTGCCAGTACCGGACTAGCGGGGAAAGACAATGAGCAGTTCTTC. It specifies CASTGLAGKDNEQFF.

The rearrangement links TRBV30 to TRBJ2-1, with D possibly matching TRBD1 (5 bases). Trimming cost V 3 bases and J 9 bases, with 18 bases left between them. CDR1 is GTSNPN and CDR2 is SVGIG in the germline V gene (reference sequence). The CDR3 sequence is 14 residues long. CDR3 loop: CAWRPKSPQGEQFF. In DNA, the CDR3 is TGTGCCTGGAGGCCGAAGTCCCCCCAGGGTGAGCAGTTCTTC. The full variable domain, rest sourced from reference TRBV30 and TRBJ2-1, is SQTIHQWPATLVQPVGSPLSLECTVEGTSNPNLYWYRQAAGRGLQLLFYSVGIGQISSEVPQNLSASRPQDRQFILSSKKLLLSDSGFYLCAWRPKSPQGEQFFGPGTRLTVL.

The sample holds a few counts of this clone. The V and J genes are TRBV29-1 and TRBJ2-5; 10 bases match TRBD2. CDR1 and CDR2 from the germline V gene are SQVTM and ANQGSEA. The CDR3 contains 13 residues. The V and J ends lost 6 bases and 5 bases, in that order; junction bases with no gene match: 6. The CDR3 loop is CSVDTSGAETQYF. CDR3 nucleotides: TGCAGCGTCGATACTAGCGGGGCGGAGACCCAGTACTTC.